These 13 T cell receptor beta chains were sequenced from one sample in a study of blood T cell repertoires in COVID-19. Profiling relied on immunoSEQ multiplex PCR, and the TCRdb table lists in-frame clones only, not all of them. The sample lists over 350,000 clones, 80% to 95% occurring once. Sequencing was done on a sample of PBMCs or T cells enriched from blood (not recorded which). Receptor source: a woman in her thirties or forties who had been exposed to COVID-19.

This chain links TRBV2 with TRBJ1-3; D gene uncertain. Germline-derived CDR1 and CDR2 are SNHLY and FYNNEI. V gave up 4 bases and J gave up 4 bases, with 11 bases separating them. There are 14 residues in the CDR3. CDR3 sequence reads: CASSGLNSGNTIYF. CDR3 DNA: TGTGCCAGCAGTGGACTTAACTCCGGAAACACCATATATTTT.

V usage is TRBV6-2 or TRBV6-3 and J usage is TRBJ1-2; possibly TRBD1 for D (6 bases). CDR3 length equals 13 residues. The V end lost 5 bases, the J end lost 2 bases, and 9 bases lay between the germline ends. CDR1 is MNHEY and CDR2 is SVGEGT in the germline V gene. CDR3 sequence reads: CASSVGQNYGYTF. The CDR3 nucleotides are TGTGCCAGCAGTGTGGGACAAAACTATGGCTACACCTTC.

The chain recombines TRBV3-1 (or the pseudogene TRBV3-2) with TRBJ2-2; TRBD2 matches 8 bases. Germline values: CDR1 LGHDT, CDR2 YNNKEL (reference sequence). The CDR3 is 18 residues long. V lost 2 bases to trimming and J lost 4 bases; unmatched junction nucleotides: 12. The CDR3 is CASSQKRGAGALTGELFF. In DNA, the CDR3 is TGTGCCAGCAGCCAAAAAAGGGGAGCGGGGGCCCTCACCGGGGAGCTGTTTTTT.

This chain uses TRBV30 with TRBJ2-7; 8 positions agree with TRBD1. The ends lost 3 bases at V and 0 bases at J; junction bases unmatched: 7. Germline CDR1 GTSNPN, CDR2 SVGIG (reference sequence). The CDR3 has 15 amino acids. The CDR3 coding sequence is TGTGCCTGGAGGGAGGTAACAGGGGGCTCCTACGAGCAGTACTTC. This encodes CAWREVTGGSYEQYF.

The chain carries TRBV2 and TRBJ1-2; the match to TRBD1 covers 7 bases. CDR3 length: 13 amino acids. CDR1 is SNHLY, CDR2 FYNNEI, per germline. With V trimmed by 5 bases and J by 2 bases, 2 bases remained unmatched. CDR3 sequence: CASSKGANYGYTF. DNA for the CDR3: TGTGCCAGCAGTAAGGGGGCGAACTATGGCTACACCTTC.

The J gene is TRBJ2-7, the V gene TRBV27; no clear D gene. CDR3 size: 14 residues. V dropped 5 bases and J dropped 1 base, with 12 bases sitting between them. Germline assignment: CDR1 MNHEY and CDR2 SMNVEV (reference sequence). CDR3: CASSPRRSSYEQYF. The CDR3 bases are TGTGCCAGCAGTCCCCGTCGGAGTTCCTACGAGCAGTACTTC.

This clone was seen more than once but under ten times. This chain uses TRBV3-1 (or the pseudogene TRBV3-2) with TRBJ1-5; D is unresolved. The CDR3 is 16 amino acids. Germline assignment: CDR1 LGHDT and CDR2 YNNKEL (reference sequence). The germline V and J ends were trimmed by 0 bases and 2 bases, with 11 bases remaining between them. CDR3 nucleotides: TGTGCCAGCAGCCAAGAACCACCGGGTGGCAATCAGCCCCAGCATTTT. Its translation: CASSQEPPGGNQPQHF.

This clone was observed once. The chain employs TRBV15 and TRBJ1-5; D is possibly TRBD1 (6 bases). This CDR3 spans 18 amino acids. In germline, CDR1 is LNHNV, CDR2 YYDKDF (reference sequence). Trimming pared 8 bases from V and 4 bases from J, leaving 27 bases between. The CDR3 is CATATQGRGLIENQPQHF. In nucleotides, the CDR3 is TGTGCCACCGCGACACAGGGTAGGGGCTTGATCGAAAATCAGCCCCAGCATTTT.

V usage is TRBV2 and J usage is TRBJ1-5; D is possibly TRBD1 (6 bases). The CDR3 loop spans 16 amino acids. The V and J ends lost 6 bases and 1 base respectively, with 16 bases between them. CDR1 is SNHLY, CDR2 FYNNEI, per germline. The CDR3 spells CASRRDTLMSNQPQHF. The CDR3 DNA follows: TGTGCCAGCAGGAGGGACACGCTTATGAGCAATCAGCCCCAGCATTTT.

This chain links TRBV7-3 with TRBJ1-1, with TRBD1 matching over 7 bases. The CDR3 contains 13 residues. Trimming took 4 bases from V and 1 from J; bases not matched to a gene: 0. CDR1 is SGHTA, CDR2 FQGTGA, per germline. CDR3 DNA sequence: TGTGCCAGCAGCTACAGGGGGAACACTGAAGCTTTCTTT. This sequence encodes CASSYRGNTEAFF. Using reference TRBV7-3 and TRBJ1-1 for the parts outside the CDR3, the full variable domain is GAGVSQTPSNKVTEKGKYVELRCDPISGHTALYWYRQSLGQGPEFLIYFQGTGAADDSGLPNDRFFAVRPEGSVSTLKIQRTERGDSAVYLCASSYRGNTEAFFGQGTRLTVV.

The chain is built from TRBV7-2 and TRBJ1-4; 8 bases align to TRBD1. The CDR3 sequence is 14 residues long. Germline V lookup: CDR1 SGHTA, CDR2 FQGNSA. Trimming removed 6 bases from V and 0 bases from J; junction bases left unmatched: 0. The CDR3 sequence is CASRTGATNEKLFF. In DNA, the CDR3 is TGTGCCAGCAGGACAGGGGCAACTAATGAAAAACTGTTTTTT.

The V call is TRBV30, the J call TRBJ1-2, with D uncertain. The V gene lost 5 bases and the J gene lost 4 bases, with 11 bases spanning the gap. The germline CDR1 and CDR2 sequences are GTSNPN and SVGIG (reference sequence). This CDR3 has 12 amino acids. CDR3 coding DNA: TGTGCCTGGTCGGCCGGGTCCTATGGCTACACCTTC. This gives the protein CAWSAGSYGYTF.

The J gene is TRBJ1-2, the V gene TRBV7-8; TRBD1 aligns across 9 bases. Germline CDR1 and CDR2: SGHVS and FQNEAQ. This CDR3 comprises 13 residues. Trimming cost V 5 bases and J 4 bases; bases outside gene matches: 2. The CDR3 coding sequence is TGTGCCAGCAGCACGGACAGGGGCTATGGCTACACCTTC. Its translation: CASSTDRGYGYTF.